This passage covers 27 T cell receptor beta chains from one sample sequenced in a study of OX40 agonist ivuxolimab in advanced cancers. Clones were read by immunoSEQ multiplex PCR, and TCRdb kept only the in-frame ones, dropping some. Seen here are tens of thousands of clones, around 86% observed once, and the top ten hold approximately 1%. The source material was CD4+ or CD8+ T cells sorted from blood, sampled in a trial of the OX40 agonist ivuxolimab. These receptors originate from an adult with an advanced solid tumor such as melanoma, head and neck, liver or kidney cancer.

This clone was seen just once. The rearrangement joins TRBV5-8 to TRBJ2-2; 11 nucleotides line up with TRBD2. This CDR3 contains 16 residues. The V and J ends lost 0 bases and 3 bases, in that order; junction bases with no gene match: 1. The germline gives CDR1 SGHTS, CDR2 YDEGEE. The CDR3 DNA sequence: TGTGCCAGCAGCTTGGGACTAGCGGGACACACCGGGGAGCTGTTTTTT. It translates to CASSLGLAGHTGELFF.

V and J are TRBV19 and TRBJ2-5, with TRBD2 matching 13 bases. The germline V gene has CDR1 LNHDA and CDR2 SQIVND (reference sequence). The CDR3 totals 15 residues. The ends lost 7 bases at V and 5 bases at J; junction bases unmatched: 7. The CDR3 DNA sequence: TGTGCCAGTACGCCGACTAGCGGGAGGCTCGAGACCCAGTACTTC. It specifies CASTPTSGRLETQYF. Filled out from reference TRBV19 and TRBJ2-5, the complete variable domain reads DGGITQSPKYLFRKEGQNVTLSCEQNLNHDAMYWYRQDPGQGLRLIYYSQIVNDFQKGDIAEGYSVSREKKESFPLTVTSAQKNPTAFYLCASTPTSGRLETQYFGPGTRLLVL.

The chain employs TRBV5-4 and TRBJ1-6, with D possibly matching TRBD1 (5 bases). The CDR3 is 16 amino acids. The germline V and J ends were trimmed by 4 bases and 8 bases, with 19 bases remaining between them. Germline CDR1 SGHNT, CDR2 YYREEE (reference sequence). The CDR3 is CASSLEGSRSDSPLHF. CDR3 in DNA: TGTGCCAGCAGCCTGGAGGGGTCTCGTTCGGATTCACCCCTCCACTTT.

CDR3 coding DNA: TGTGCCAGTACCGAGGGGGTTAGAGGCTACACCTTC. Protein product: CASTEGVRGYTF. V is TRBV2 and J is TRBJ1-2; D is possibly TRBD1 (6 bases). Germline CDR1 is SNHLY and CDR2 is FYNNEI. Deletions cut 9 bases from V and 8 bases from J, with 16 bases between. CDR3 size: 12 residues. Using reference TRBV2 and TRBJ1-2 for the parts outside the CDR3, the full variable domain is EPEVTQTPSHQVTQMGQEVILRCVPISNHLYFYWYRQILGQKVEFLVSFYNNEISEKSEIFDDQFSVERPDGSNFTLKIRSTKLEDSAMYFCASTEGVRGYTFGSGTRLTVV.

V gene TRBV7-2 combines with J gene TRBJ2-7; TRBD2 matches 11 bases. Germline V gene data show CDR1 as SGHTA and CDR2 as FQGNSA. The CDR3 runs to 11 residues. V was clipped by 8 bases and J by 12 bases; unmatched bases: 6. The CDR3 bases are TGTGCCAGCTCACCTAGCGGGAGGCCGTACTTC. Translating it yields CASSPSGRPYF.

The rearrangement uses TRBV27 and TRBJ2-3; 10 nucleotides line up with TRBD1. This CDR3 comprises 17 residues. Trimming cost V 7 bases and J 1 base; bases outside gene matches: 11. In germline, CDR1 is MNHEY, CDR2 SMNVEV (reference sequence). The DNA of the CDR3 is TGTGCCAGCACCTTACGGGACAGGGGATTGGGCACAGATACGCAGTATTTT. Protein product: CASTLRDRGLGTDTQYF.

The CDR3 loop reads CACRGQSSYNSPLHF. The CDR3 DNA follows: TGTGCCTGCAGGGGTCAAAGCTCCTATAATTCACCCCTCCACTTT. The gene calls are TRBV30 and TRBJ1-6; possible D gene TRBD1, 6 bases. Germline CDR1 is GTSNPN and CDR2 is SVGIG (reference sequence). V dropped 6 bases and J dropped 0 bases, with 12 bases sitting between them. The CDR3 runs 15 residues.

This chain joins TRBV28 and TRBJ1-1, with D hard to call. V dropped 5 bases and J dropped 7 bases, with 14 bases sitting between them. There are 13 residues in the CDR3. The germline CDR1 and CDR2 sequences are MDHEN and SYDVKM. The CDR3 DNA reads TGTGCCAGCAGTATCCCTTCCTATGGTGAAGCTTTCTTT. Translated, it gives CASSIPSYGEAFF.

The sample holds a few counts of this clone. The chain has TRBV7-2 and TRBJ2-3; 7 bases fit TRBD2. CDR1 and CDR2 (germline): SGHTA, FQGNSA. J was trimmed by 6 bases and V by 10 bases; bases with no gene match: 16. This CDR3 spans 15 amino acids. The CDR3 DNA reads TGTGCCACCACCCCTCCCGCGGGAGCGGGGGATACGCAGTATTTT. Its translation: CATTPPAGAGDTQYF.

This chain connects TRBV20-1 to TRBJ1-4, with a weak D call TRBD1 (5 bases). CDR1 is DFQATT and CDR2 is SNEGSKA in the germline V gene (reference sequence). Between the trimmed V and J ends, which lost 1 base and 10 bases, there was a span of 7 bases. CDR3 length equals 11 residues. CDR3 DNA sequence: TGCAGTGCTAGAGGACAGAGAAAACTGTTTTTT. Translated, it gives CSARGQRKLFF.

The genes are TRBV10-3 and TRBJ2-5; perhaps TRBD1 as D (6 bases). The V and J ends lost 4 bases and 2 bases respectively, with 11 bases between them. The CDR3 is 14 amino acids. Germline values: CDR1 ENHRY, CDR2 SYGVKD. The CDR3 bases are TGTGCCATCAGTGCCTCAGACAGGCAAGAGACCCAGTACTTC. This codes for CAISASDRQETQYF.

V gene TRBV27 combines with J gene TRBJ2-3; TRBD2 matches 10 bases. V was pared by 8 bases and J by 4 bases, with 6 bases of the junction left unmatched. This CDR3 region has 14 residues. Germline V gene sequence: CDR1 MNHEY, CDR2 SMNVEV (reference sequence). The CDR3 DNA follows: TGTGCCAGCTGGCTAGCGGGAGTCGCAGATACGCAGTATTTT. Translated, it gives CASWLAGVADTQYF.

About this clone itself: Mismatch with germline at one junction end may stem from a read error. The chain joins TRBV4-1 to TRBJ1-5; 7 bases line up with TRBD1. Germline V lookup: CDR1 MGHRA, CDR2 YSYEKL. The CDR3 contains 17 residues. CDR3 amino acids: CASRQGTAEALNQPQHF. CDR3 DNA: TGCGCCAGCAGACAAGGGACAGCGGAAGCCCTCAATCAGCCCCAGCATTTT.

V usage is TRBV28 and J usage is TRBJ2-7; 9 bases fit TRBD1. The CDR3 spans 18 residues. V trimming: 5 bases; J trimming: 2 bases; junction bases outside the gene matches: 16. The germline V gene encodes CDR1 MDHEN and CDR2 SYDVKM. The CDR3, as DNA: TGTGCCAGCAGTACACAAATCCACTTCCGGACAGGGGCCTACGAGCAGTACTTC. Encoded protein: CASSTQIHFRTGAYEQYF.

The CDR3 loop is CASTMGAYNEQFF. CDR3 DNA: TGTGCCAGTACGATGGGAGCCTACAATGAGCAGTTCTTC. J is TRBJ2-1 and V is TRBV7-9, with D possibly being TRBD2 (5 bases). V was cut by 9 bases and J by 2 bases, with 11 bases left in between. CDR1 is SEHNR and CDR2 is FQNEAQ in the germline V gene (reference sequence). The CDR3 has 13 amino acids.

V gene TRBV7-2 combines with J gene TRBJ1-2; D call uncertain. The V end was cut by 1 base, the J end by 5 bases, with 20 bases between. The germline V gene has CDR1 SGHTA and CDR2 FQGNSA. CDR3 length equals 17 residues. The CDR3 loop reads CASSLVPTELPPYGYTF. The CDR3 DNA is TGTGCCAGCAGCTTAGTCCCCACAGAGCTTCCCCCATATGGCTACACCTTC.

V and J are TRBV7-2 and TRBJ1-2, with D possibly matching TRBD1 (5 bases). CDR3 size: 14 residues. Trimming removed 0 bases from V and 6 bases from J, with 11 bases in between. The germline gives CDR1 SGHTA, CDR2 FQGNSA. The CDR3 sequence is CASSLAWLGDGYTF. The CDR3 bases are TGTGCCAGCAGCTTAGCATGGTTGGGGGATGGCTACACCTTC.

J is TRBJ1-2 and V is TRBV6-5; D not certain. The CDR3 consists of 13 residues. V lost 6 bases, J lost 6 bases, and 14 bases lay in between. CDR1 is MNHEY and CDR2 is SVGAGI in the germline V gene. CDR3 sequence: CASRDSGIDGYTF. CDR3 bases: TGTGCCAGCAGAGATTCGGGGATCGATGGCTACACCTTC.

This clone was seen once. The CDR3 bases are TGTGCCAGCTCATCCTCCGGGGGGGGGAACACTGAAGCTTTCTTT. Translating it yields CASSSSGGGNTEAFF. This chain joins TRBV18 and TRBJ1-1; possibly TRBD1 for D (5 bases). This CDR3 is built from 15 residues. Germline V gene lookup returns CDR1 KGHSH and CDR2 LQKENI. V was trimmed by 5 bases and J by 1 base, leaving 14 bases between them. Full variable domain (remainder filled in from reference TRBV18 and TRBJ1-1): NAGVMQNPRHLVRRRGQEARLRCSPMKGHSHVYWYRQLPEEGLKFMVYLQKENIIDESGMPKERFSAEFPKEGPSILRIQQVVRGDSAAYFCASSSSGGGNTEAFFGQGTRLTVV.

The chain recombines TRBV18 with TRBJ2-5, with D perhaps matching TRBD2 (6 bases). With the DNA end fitting TRBJ2-7 better, the J assignment may be wrong. The CDR3 sequence is 14 residues long. The germline V gene has CDR1 KGHSH and CDR2 LQKENI. The CDR3 sequence: CASSPKEGHYEQYF. CDR3 in DNA: TGTGCCAGCTCACCAAAGGAGGGGCACTACGAGCAGTACTTC.

This clone was detected once. The rearrangement links TRBV6-4 to TRBJ1-5; no clear D gene. Germline values: CDR1 MRHNA, CDR2 SNTAGT. Trimming stripped 0 bases from V and 3 bases from J, with 9 bases between. The CDR3 runs to 15 residues. CDR3 DNA: TGTGCCAGCAGTGACTCGAACGCGTTCAATCAGCCCCAGCATTTT. It is translated as CASSDSNAFNQPQHF.

The J gene is TRBJ1-5, the V gene TRBV28; 7 bases line up with TRBD1. Trimming at V came to 6 bases and at J to 4 bases, leaving 12 bases not matched to a gene. Looked up from germline, CDR1 is MDHEN and CDR2 is SYDVKM. This CDR3 region has 16 residues. The CDR3 coding sequence is TGTGCCAGCAGCTATAATAGGGGGCCGGGTAATCAGCCCCAGCATTTT. Translated, it gives CASSYNRGPGNQPQHF.

The count of this clone is one. The V call is TRBV28, the J call TRBJ2-1, with 7 bases identical to TRBD1. Germline V lookup: CDR1 MDHEN, CDR2 SYDVKM. CDR3 length equals 16 residues. With 5 bases clipped from V and 6 bases from J, the junction kept 13 bases outside the gene matches. DNA for the CDR3: TGTGCCAGCAGTCCCGTCGGGACAGAAGTCCGCAATGAGCAGTTCTTC. As protein: CASSPVGTEVRNEQFF.

The V call is TRBV11-2, the J call TRBJ2-1; 9 bases fit TRBD2. V shed 3 bases and J 5 bases; nucleotides not matched to a gene: 2. The CDR3 totals 14 residues. CDR1 SGHAT and CDR2 FQNNGV come from the germline V gene. In DNA form, the CDR3 reads TGTGCCAGCAGCTTGGCTAGCGGGAACAATGAGCAGTTCTTC. Its translation is CASSLASGNNEQFF.

The chain links TRBV21-1 to TRBJ2-2; the table calls TRBD1, which could not be checked here. TRBV21-1 counts as a pseudogene. The CDR3 has 18 residues. The DNA for the CDR3 is TGTGCCAGCAGCATCACCCCCCAGGGGGCGCCGAACACCGGGGAGCTGTTTTTT. It encodes CASSITPQGAPNTGELFF.

This clone was recorded once. The J gene is TRBJ1-5, the V gene TRBV5-1; 7 bases map to TRBD1. The CDR3 covers 13 residues. CDR1 and CDR2 (germline): SGHRS, YFSETQ. The J segment lost 4 bases and the V segment lost 4 bases, leaving 2 bases of the junction unmatched. The CDR3 here is CASSRDSNQPQHF. CDR3 bases: TGCGCCAGCAGCCGGGACAGTAATCAGCCCCAGCATTTT.

The V call is TRBV10-3, the J call TRBJ2-1; D remains ambiguous. The germline V gene encodes CDR1 ENHRY and CDR2 SYGVKD. This CDR3 comprises 14 residues. V was trimmed by 0 bases and J by 0 bases, leaving 3 bases between them. This CDR3 is CAISESSSYNEQFF. In nucleotides, the CDR3 is TGTGCCATCAGTGAGTCGAGCTCCTACAATGAGCAGTTCTTC.